This entry lists 16 T cell receptor beta chains sequenced from one sample in a study of blood T cell repertoires in COVID-19. TCRdb's table, derived via immunoSEQ multiplex PCR, lists solely in-frame clones and lacks some. The repertoire includes roughly 260,000 clones, about 90% of them detected once, and around 2% sits in the top ten. The sequencing input was PBMCs or T cells enriched from blood (not recorded which). Receptors originate from a woman between 18 and 29 years old who had recovered from COVID-19.

The CDR3: CASSSQAGGQETQYF. The CDR3, as DNA: TGTGCCAGCAGCTCACAGGCCGGCGGACAAGAGACCCAGTACTTC. This sequence joins TRBV7-3 and TRBJ2-5, with D perhaps matching TRBD1 (5 bases). The V gene lost 4 bases and the J gene lost 2 bases, with 14 bases spanning the gap. The CDR3 spans 15 residues. CDR1 and CDR2 from the germline V gene are SGHTA and FQGTGA. Together with reference TRBV7-3 and TRBJ2-5, the CDR3 gives the full variable domain: GAGVSQTPSNKVTEKGKYVELRCDPISGHTALYWYRQSLGQGPEFLIYFQGTGAADDSGLPNDRFFAVRPEGSVSTLKIQRTERGDSAVYLCASSSQAGGQETQYFGPGTRLLVL.

V and J are TRBV2 and TRBJ1-2; TRBD1 matches at 8 bases. Germline lookup yields CDR1 SNHLY and CDR2 FYNNEI. V was pared by 8 bases and J by 6 bases, with 17 bases of the junction left unmatched. This CDR3 comprises 16 residues. The CDR3 loop is CASAGTGRPSLHGYTF. CDR3 coding DNA: TGTGCCAGCGCAGGGACAGGCCGCCCGAGCCTTCATGGCTACACCTTC.

The V and J genes are TRBV27 and TRBJ1-5; the match to TRBD1 covers 9 bases. The CDR3 runs to 15 residues. The trim removed 6 bases at V and 7 bases at J, leaving 10 bases unmatched. The germline V gene encodes CDR1 MNHEY and CDR2 SMNVEV (reference sequence). Here the CDR3 DNA reads TGTGCCAGCAGCATTTCACAGGGGGCCGGGCAGCCCCAGCATTTT. Translating it yields CASSISQGAGQPQHF.

V usage is TRBV27 and J usage is TRBJ2-7; the D gene is possibly TRBD2 (5 bases). This CDR3 spans 15 amino acids. With 2 bases removed from V and 5 bases from J, the gap between germline ends came to 16 bases. The germline V gene encodes CDR1 MNHEY and CDR2 SMNVEV (reference sequence). The CDR3 nucleotides are TGTGCCAGCAGTTTAGCCCACAGAGGGATCCACGAGCAGTACTTC. Its translation is CASSLAHRGIHEQYF.

V gene TRBV7-9 combines with J gene TRBJ2-2; the match to TRBD2 covers 8 bases. The germline gives CDR1 SEHNR, CDR2 FQNEAQ (reference sequence). J gave up 5 bases and V 3 bases, and 2 bases lay outside the gene matches. The CDR3 is made up of 14 amino acids. CDR3: CASSFQRETGELFF. The CDR3 bases are TGTGCCAGCAGCTTCCAGCGGGAGACCGGGGAGCTGTTTTTT.

This chain links TRBV28 with TRBJ1-2; D possibly corresponds to TRBD1 (6 bases). Trimming left V 10 bases short and J 1 base short, with 13 bases between. The CDR3 length is 13 residues. Looked up from germline, CDR1 is MDHEN and CDR2 is SYDVKM. As DNA, the CDR3 is TGTGCCACTTGGGGACACAATAACTATGGCTACACCTTC. Protein product: CATWGHNNYGYTF.

The rearrangement links TRBV7-2 to TRBJ1-2; possibly TRBD1 for D (5 bases). Deletions cut 4 bases from V and 5 bases from J, with 20 bases between. The germline V gene encodes CDR1 SGHTA and CDR2 FQGNSA. This CDR3 comprises 16 residues. The CDR3 reads CASSSWSGLSSYGYTF. The CDR3 coding sequence is TGTGCCAGCAGCTCTTGGTCAGGGCTCAGTAGTTATGGCTACACCTTC.

The chain carries TRBV6-1 and TRBJ1-2, with a possible D match to TRBD1 (5 bases). Trimming left V 2 bases short and J 2 bases short, with 12 bases between. In germline, CDR1 is MNHNS, CDR2 SASEGT. The CDR3 totals 15 residues. DNA of the CDR3: TGTGCCAGCAGTGAAATCGGAGGGGCCAACTATGGCTACACCTTC. Translation gives CASSEIGGANYGYTF.

J is TRBJ1-1 and V is TRBV18; D unresolved. The CDR3 has 13 residues. Trimming shortened V by 6 bases and J by 3 bases, and 11 bases separated the two germline ends. Germline CDR1 KGHSH, CDR2 LQKENI. The CDR3, as DNA: TGTGCCAGCTCTCAAAACGGAGACACTGAAGCTTTCTTT. It encodes CASSQNGDTEAFF.

The rearrangement joins TRBV4-1 to TRBJ1-2; D not certain. Germline V gene sequence: CDR1 MGHRA, CDR2 YSYEKL. Deletions cut 2 bases from V and 6 bases from J, with 13 bases between. CDR3 length equals 14 residues. The DNA of the CDR3 is TGCGCCAGCAGCCAAAGGACTCGTACTGATGGCTACACCTTC. Its translation is CASSQRTRTDGYTF.

Details on this clone: One end of the junction fails to match germline, which may point to a read error. The chain combines TRBV7-7 with TRBJ1-1, with 9 bases that match TRBD1. The length of the CDR3 is 17 residues. The germline gives CDR1 SSHAT, CDR2 FNYEAQ (reference sequence). CDR3 region: CASSPLLPNRGRTEAFF. Here the CDR3 DNA reads TGTGCTAGCAGCCCCTTGTTGCCGAACAGGGGGCGTACCGAAGCTTTCTTT. Variable domain in full (rest from reference TRBV7-7 and TRBJ1-1): GAGVSQSPRYKVTKRGQDVTLRCDPISSHATLYWYQQALGQGPEFLTYFNYEAQPDKSGLPSDRFSAERPEGSISTLTIQRTEQRDSAMYRCASSPLLPNRGRTEAFFGQGTRLTVV.

This clone was detected once. This rearrangement joins TRBV21-1 to TRBJ2-3; the table calls TRBD1, which could not be checked here. TRBV21-1 is a listed pseudogene. There are 14 residues in the CDR3. In DNA, the CDR3 is TGTGCCAGCAGCAACCCGGGACACACAGATACGCAGTATTTT. Protein product: CASSNPGHTDTQYF.

The chain employs TRBV19 and TRBJ1-2; 9 bases match TRBD1. The ends lost 7 bases at V and 2 bases at J; junction bases unmatched: 11. The CDR3 totals 16 residues. The germline gives CDR1 LNHDA, CDR2 SQIVND (reference sequence). For the CDR3, the DNA is TGTGCCAGTAAATCCCCAACCGGGACAGGGAACTATGGCTACACCTTC. It yields the protein CASKSPTGTGNYGYTF.

This rearrangement joins TRBV11-1 to TRBJ1-2; tentative D call: TRBD1 (5 bases). Germline CDR1 and CDR2: SGHAT and FQDESV (reference sequence). The CDR3 contains 14 residues. The V end was cut by 3 bases, the J end by 2 bases, with 10 bases between. As DNA, the CDR3 is TGTGCCAGCAGCTTCGGGGAGGGGAACTATGGCTACACCTTC. This codes for CASSFGEGNYGYTF.

This clone showed up just a few times. V gene TRBV4-2 combines with J gene TRBJ1-1, with TRBD1 as a possible D gene (5 bases). The V end was cut by 3 bases, the J end by 3 bases, with 8 bases between. The length of the CDR3 is 13 residues. Germline V gives CDR1 LGHNA, CDR2 YNFKEQ. The CDR3 here is CASSQGRDTEAFF. In DNA form, the CDR3 reads TGTGCCAGCAGCCAGGGCAGGGACACTGAAGCTTTCTTT.

The chain couples TRBV18 to TRBJ1-4; TRBD1 agrees at 10 bases. Germline V lookup: CDR1 KGHSH, CDR2 LQKENI. V was clipped by 1 base and J by 6 bases; unmatched bases: 2. The CDR3 runs to 15 residues. CDR3 sequence (DNA): TGTGCCAGCTCACCACTGACAGGGGGCTATGAAAAACTGTTTTTT. It specifies CASSPLTGGYEKLFF.